A selection of T cell receptor beta chains follows, all from one sample in a study of T cell repertoires in cytomegalovirus infection. TCRdb redid the calling of the reads with MiXCR, one entry per CDR3 protein. The data hold 650,000 to 900,000 distinct CDR3 sequences, with about 31% observed a single time. These receptors are not linked to any known antigen. The input for sequencing was cultured CD8+ T cells from PBMCs, taken from culture after CMV antigen stimulation. These receptor sequences come from a human donor in good health (CMV status not recorded). Some clones in this sample may be carry-over from other donors' samples. Each CDR3 is given with its conserved first and last residue. A D gene is named only where the DNA matches it firmly. Size is stated for part of the rows, as once, few or many counts, or as a class when the clone is expanded.

size	length	D	V	J	CDR3	DNA
few	15	-	TRBV6-5	TRBJ1-3	CASSYSTNSGNTIYF	TGTGCCAGCAGTTACTCGACTAACTCTGGAAACACCATATATTTT
-	16	-	TRBV27	TRBJ1-6	CASRADRSSYNSPLHF	TGTGCCAGCAGAGCAGACAGGAGCTCCTATAATTCACCCCTCCACTTT
-	15	-	TRBV6-6	TRBJ1-4	CASRGDLRYDEKLFF	TGTGCCAGCAGAGGGGACTTGCGATATGATGAAAAACTGTTTTTT
-	15	-	TRBV9	TRBJ2-6	CASSARWAGANVLTF	TGTGCCAGCAGCGCCAGATGGGCTGGGGCCAACGTCCTGACTTTC
-	15	TRBD1	TRBV5-1	TRBJ2-1	CASSWTGGVGNEQFF	TGCGCCAGCAGCTGGACAGGGGGCGTCGGCAATGAGCAGTTCTTC
-	16	TRBD2	TRBV5-4	TRBJ2-7	CASSPRLAGARVEQYF	TGTGCCAGCAGCCCCCGACTAGCGGGGGCCAGGGTCGAGCAGTACTTC
-	14	-	TRBV6-2/TRBV6-3	TRBJ1-1	CASRPTRLNTEAFF	TGTGCCAGCAGACCCACACGTTTGAACACTGAAGCTTTCTTT
-	14	-	TRBV7-9	TRBJ1-4	CASRKQGTNEKLFF	TGTGCCAGCAGGAAACAGGGAACTAATGAAAAACTGTTTTTT
few	16	-	TRBV6-8	TRBJ2-5	CASSYSTGQYQETQYF	TGTGCCAGCAGTTACTCGACGGGCCAGTACCAAGAGACCCAGTACTTC
few	15	-	TRBV7-8	TRBJ1-3	CASSPGRVTGNTIYF	TGTGCCAGCAGCCCCGGTAGGGTAACTGGAAACACCATATATTTT
-	14	-	TRBV7-8	TRBJ1-1	CASSSEAGEVLAFF	TGTGCCAGCAGCTCCGAGGCAGGGGAGGTTTTAGCTTTCTTT
few	15	-	TRBV7-9	TRBJ2-7	CASTPVATPSYEQYF	TGTGCCAGCACCCCCGTGGCTACCCCCTCCTACGAGCAGTACTTC
-	14	TRBD2	TRBV10-3	TRBJ2-5	CASLSGVQKETQYF	TGTGCCAGCCTTAGCGGGGTCCAGAAGGAGACCCAGTACTTC
few	16	-	TRBV5-4	TRBJ1-2	CASSPAGGQIVYGYTF	TGTGCCAGCAGCCCTGCGGGAGGACAGATAGTCTATGGCTACACCTTC
few	15	-	TRBV5-4	TRBJ2-7	CASSLREGGLYEQYF	TGTGCCAGCAGCCTCCGAGAAGGAGGGCTTTACGAGCAGTACTTC
-	16	-	TRBV4-2	TRBJ2-5	CASSPTGAGVMETQYF	TGTGCCAGCAGCCCTACAGGAGCAGGGGTAATGGAGACCCAGTACTTC
-	19	-	TRBV6-1	TRBJ2-3	CASSVSTLLGGEFTDTQYF	TGTGCCAGCAGTGTCTCAACCCTCTTAGGGGGAGAGTTCACAGATACGCAGTATTTT
few	16	TRBD2	TRBV7-9	TRBJ2-1	CASSYSGGDSYNEQFF	TGTGCCAGCAGTTATAGCGGGGGCGACTCCTACAATGAGCAGTTCTTC
few	16	TRBD1	TRBV5-1	TRBJ1-6	CASSPRLTGVNSPLHF	TGCGCCAGCAGTCCTCGGCTGACAGGGGTAAATTCACCCCTCCACTTT
-	16	TRBD1	TRBV28	TRBJ1-6	CASSTTGQSLNSPLHF	TGTGCCAGCAGCACGACAGGGCAAAGTCTTAATTCACCCCTCCACTTT
few	14	-	TRBV19	TRBJ1-5	CASSIGPLSQPQHF	TGTGCCAGTAGTATAGGGCCGTTAAGTCAGCCCCAGCATTTT
few	15	-	TRBV7-6	TRBJ1-6	CASSPDPGTDSPLHF	TGTGCCAGCAGCCCCGACCCGGGAACAGACTCACCCCTCCACTTT
-	16	TRBD2	TRBV4-1	TRBJ2-7	CASSQTRLAGAYEQYF	TGCGCCAGCAGCCAAACCAGACTAGCGGGGGCCTACGAGCAGTACTTC
few	18	-	TRBV6-2/TRBV6-3	TRBJ1-5	CASSPILPGWSLNQPQHF	TGTGCCAGCAGTCCAATTCTTCCCGGTTGGAGCCTAAATCAGCCCCAGCATTTT
-	14	-	TRBV9	TRBJ1-1	CASSVGGGGTEAFF	TGTGCCAGCAGCGTAGGGGGAGGAGGCACTGAAGCTTTCTTT
few	13	-	TRBV6-5	TRBJ1-1	CASSSIREDGAFF	TGTGCCAGCAGTTCCATCAGGGAAGATGGAGCTTTCTTT
-	15	-	TRBV9	TRBJ1-1	CASSGRGSGGTEAFF	TGTGCCAGCAGCGGACGGGGATCAGGTGGCACTGAAGCTTTCTTT
-	14	-	TRBV6-5	TRBJ1-2	CASSYSGDVYGYTF	TGTGCCAGCAGTTACTCCGGGGACGTCTATGGCTACACCTTC
-	16	TRBD1	TRBV28	TRBJ2-5	CASSFSSGTGAETQYF	TGTGCCAGCAGTTTCTCGTCAGGGACAGGGGCAGAGACCCAGTACTTC
-	14	TRBD2	TRBV5-4	TRBJ2-3	CASTPGLAGGAQYF	TGTGCCAGCACCCCGGGACTAGCGGGAGGCGCGCAGTATTTT
-	15	-	TRBV4-1	TRBJ1-1	CASSQGEQSNTEAFF	TGCGCCAGCAGCCAAGGGGAACAGTCGAACACTGAAGCTTTCTTT
-	17	-	TRBV7-9	TRBJ1-3	CASRSRGQALSGNTIYF	TGTGCCAGCAGGTCCCGTGGGCAGGCGCTCTCTGGAAACACCATATATTTT
few	14	TRBD2	TRBV13	TRBJ2-7	CASSSRGGLYEQYF	TGTGCCAGCAGCTCCCGGGGGGGGCTCTACGAGCAGTACTTC
-	13	-	TRBV5-1	TRBJ2-2	CATFQSNTGELFF	TGCGCCACCTTCCAAAGCAACACCGGGGAGCTGTTTTTT
-	16	-	TRBV7-3	TRBJ1-2	CASSLNSGEEFYGYTF	TGTGCCAGCAGCTTAAATAGTGGGGAGGAGTTCTATGGCTACACCTTC
-	15	TRBD2	TRBV3-1	TRBJ2-7	CASSPIRGGLNEQYF	TGTGCCAGCAGCCCCATTCGGGGGGGGTTGAACGAGCAGTACTTC
-	14	-	TRBV6-6	TRBJ2-2	CASSSRRAVGELFF	TGTGCCAGCAGTTCACGTAGGGCAGTCGGGGAGCTGTTTTTT
-	15	-	TRBV4-1	TRBJ2-1	CASSQAGLSSDEQFF	TGCGCCAGCAGCCAAGCGGGACTCAGCAGCGATGAGCAGTTCTTC
few	12	-	TRBV27	TRBJ1-2	CASRTGIYGYTF	TGTGCCAGCAGGACGGGCATCTATGGCTACACCTTC
few	16	-	TRBV6-6	TRBJ1-5	CASSPLQGPVNQPQHF	TGTGCCAGCAGCCCGTTACAAGGCCCCGTCAATCAGCCCCAGCATTTT
-	15	-	TRBV7-3	TRBJ1-2	CASSPPGQSNYGYTF	TGTGCCAGCAGCCCCCCGGGACAATCTAACTATGGCTACACCTTC
few	13	-	TRBV6-2/TRBV6-3	TRBJ1-2	CASLRRESGGYTF	TGTGCCAGCCTACGAAGGGAGTCAGGGGGCTACACCTTC
-	13	-	TRBV2	TRBJ2-6	CASKASGANVLTF	TGTGCCAGCAAGGCCTCTGGGGCCAACGTCCTGACTTTC
-	17	TRBD1	TRBV19	TRBJ1-2	CASSGLTGGADGYGYTF	TGTGCCAGTAGTGGATTGACAGGGGGCGCAGATGGCTATGGCTACACCTTC
-	16	-	TRBV7-4	TRBJ2-5	CASSLGGSNIGKTQYF	TGTGCCAGCAGCTTAGGTGGTTCAAATATTGGAAAAACCCAGTACTTC
few	15	TRBD2	TRBV6-5	TRBJ2-1	CASSYVGGARNEQFF	TGTGCCAGCAGTTACGTCGGGGGGGCTAGGAATGAGCAGTTCTTC
-	15	-	TRBV7-2	TRBJ1-1	CASSPTGGLNTEAFF	TGTGCCAGCAGCCCCACGGGGGGATTGAACACTGAAGCTTTCTTT
-	15	TRBD2	TRBV28	TRBJ2-1	CANSLRLAGDNEQFF	TGTGCCAACAGTTTGCGACTAGCGGGGGACAATGAGCAGTTCTTC
once	14	TRBD2	TRBV9	TRBJ2-2	CASSAGTITGELFF	TGTGCCAGCAGCGCCGGGACTATCACCGGGGAGCTGTTTTTT
few	15	TRBD1	TRBV4-2	TRBJ2-3	CASSQEDRDRDTQYF	TGTGCCAGCAGCCAAGAGGACAGGGATAGAGATACGCAGTATTTT
many	15	-	TRBV6-5	TRBJ1-5	CASSYSHDSNQPQHF	TGTGCCAGCAGTTACTCGCACGACAGCAATCAGCCCCAGCATTTT
many	16	TRBD2	TRBV5-1	TRBJ2-1	CASSLEGGGRLNEQFF	TGCGCCAGCAGCCTTGAGGGCGGGGGTAGGTTGAATGAGCAGTTCTTC
-	15	-	TRBV6-2/TRBV6-3	TRBJ1-2	CASTQTWKSNYGYTF	TGTGCCAGCACGCAGACTTGGAAATCTAACTATGGCTACACCTTC
-	17	TRBD2	TRBV4-1	TRBJ2-5	CASSQELAGGPQETQYF	TGCGCCAGCAGCCAAGAGTTAGCGGGGGGCCCGCAAGAGACCCAGTACTTC
-	18	-	TRBV6-6	TRBJ2-3	CASSYSGTEHNSTDTQYF	TGTGCCAGCAGTTACTCCGGGACGGAACATAATAGCACAGATACGCAGTATTTT
few	14	TRBD1	TRBV24-1	TRBJ2-1	CATSDLQGVDEQFF	TGTGCCACCAGTGATCTACAGGGGGTGGATGAGCAGTTCTTC
many	15	-	TRBV11-2	TRBJ2-3	CASSLGAGFKDTQYF	TGTGCCAGCAGCTTAGGGGCCGGTTTCAAAGATACGCAGTATTTT
-	20	-	TRBV27	TRBJ2-1	CASSFPRQLGTGHSYNEQFF	TGTGCCAGCAGTTTCCCACGACAGCTCGGGACGGGACACTCCTACAATGAGCAGTTCTTC
-	13	TRBD1	TRBV7-9	TRBJ1-1	CASSSPTGREAFF	TGTGCCAGCAGCTCCCCGACAGGGAGGGAAGCTTTCTTT
-	14	-	TRBV6-1	TRBJ1-5	CASHRGGVNQPQHF	TGTGCCAGCCATCGGGGAGGGGTGAATCAGCCCCAGCATTTT